This T cell receptor beta chain was observed in a study of T cell repertoires in cytomegalovirus infection. Study-level information: Signatures in public TCR beta sequences pointed to both CMV infection and matching HLA type.

Findings of the study overall: Cumulated frequencies of public TCR beta families served to identify carriers of CMV plus the relevant HLA. Within the response measured ex vivo, HLA-C-restricted CMV-specific TCR beta clonotypes were dominant.

TCRdb re-derived calls from the reads in MiXCR, one entry per CDR3 protein. This sample has 200,000 to 300,000 distinct CDR3 sequences; less than 9.5% occur once, and the top ten carry approximately 15%. This clonotype turned up a few times. What it recognizes is unknown. The CDR3 is made up of 15 amino acids. Deletions cut 3 bases from V and 4 bases from J, with 12 bases between. Per germline, CDR1 MNHEY and CDR2 SVGAGI. Sequenced: PBMCs. The origin of this receptor is a human donor in good health (CMV status not recorded). Some clones in this sample may be carry-over from other donors' samples. The rearrangement links TRBV6-5 to TRBJ2-2; D remains ambiguous. The CDR3 DNA sequence: TGTGCCAGCAGTTATATCACGCGAGGCACCGGGGAGCTGTTTTTT. Its protein is CASSYITRGTGELFF.